The 16 T cell receptor beta chains below all came from one sample that was sequenced in a study of Graves' ophthalmopathy and Graves' hyperthyroidism. Amplified TCR beta CDR3 regions were obtained using RNA transcripts as template. HTBI-primed RT-PCR formed the first round, and a multiplex PCR formed the second. TCRdb ran MiXCR on the multiplex PCR reads and lists one entry per CDR3 protein. The sample lists 200,000 to 300,000 distinct CDR3 sequences; around 50% were seen once. Sequencing was carried out using peripheral blood. Source of these receptors: an adult man with Graves' ophthalmopathy.

V gene TRBV15 combines with J gene TRBJ1-1, with D perhaps TRBD1 (5 bases). The CDR3 is 16 amino acids. Germline V gene sequence: CDR1 LNHNV, CDR2 YYDKDF (reference sequence). Trimming left V 1 base short and J 5 bases short, with 17 bases between. The CDR3 reads CATSRARGRGGTEAFF. CDR3 coding DNA: TGTGCCACCAGCAGAGCAAGGGGTCGAGGAGGTACTGAAGCTTTCTTT. Together with reference TRBV15 and TRBJ1-1, the CDR3 gives the full variable domain: DAMVIQNPRYQVTQFGKPVTLSCSQTLNHNVMYWYQQKSSQAPKLLFHYYDKDFNNEADTPDNFQSRRPNTSFCFLDIRSPGLGDTAMYLCATSRARGRGGTEAFFGQGTRLTVV.

This clonotype was found once. The rearrangement joins TRBV10-3 to TRBJ2-3, with TRBD2 as a possible D gene (5 bases). The germline V and J ends were trimmed by 6 bases and 3 bases, with 10 bases remaining between them. The CDR3 totals 13 residues. CDR1 and CDR2 (germline): ENHRY, SYGVKD. In DNA form, the CDR3 reads TGTGCCATCAGGGAGGAGACTACAGATACGCAGTATTTT. Protein: CAIREETTDTQYF.

This clonotype has more than one count but fewer than ten. This chain links TRBV5-1 with TRBJ2-7, with D unresolved. Trimming left V 6 bases short and J 5 bases short, with 6 bases between. The CDR3 has 10 residues. Germline V gene sequence: CDR1 SGHRS, CDR2 YFSETQ. In nucleotides, the CDR3 is TGCGCCAGCACGTTGGACGAGCAGTACTTC. It specifies CASTLDEQYF.

J is TRBJ1-4 and V is TRBV7-8; no clear D. Germline V gene data show CDR1 as SGHVS and CDR2 as FQNEAQ. Trimming removed 5 bases at V and 8 bases at J, with 18 bases between. CDR3 length: 15 residues. The CDR3 nucleotides are TGTGCCAGCAGCCAGTCCCCAGGTCTGGGGGAAAAACTGTTTTTT. It yields the protein CASSQSPGLGEKLFF. The full variable domain, rest sourced from reference TRBV7-8 and TRBJ1-4, is GAGVSQSPRYKVAKRGQDVALRCDPISGHVSLFWYQQALGQGPEFLTYFQNEAQLDKSGLPSDRFFAERPEGSVSTLKIQRTQQEDSAVYLCASSQSPGLGEKLFFGSGTQLSVL.

The rearrangement uses TRBV2 and TRBJ1-5; perhaps TRBD1 as D (5 bases). Germline CDR1 and CDR2: SNHLY and FYNNEI. CDR3 size: 16 residues. Trimming pared 2 bases from V and 2 bases from J, leaving 13 bases between. The DNA for the CDR3 is TGTGCCAGCAGTGAATTATCGGGGGTGGGCAATCAGCCCCAGCATTTT. Protein: CASSELSGVGNQPQHF.

This clonotype was seen only a few times. This chain uses TRBV29-1 with TRBJ2-5; 8 bases align to TRBD1. V lost 5 bases and J lost 5; bases outside the gene matches: 10. The germline V gene has CDR1 SQVTM and CDR2 ANQGSEA. This CDR3 comprises 14 residues. The DNA of the CDR3 is TGCAGCGTTCGAGTACAGGGGGGAGCGGAGACCCAGTACTTC. Its translation: CSVRVQGGAETQYF. Drawing the rest from reference TRBV29-1 and TRBJ2-5, the complete variable domain is SAVISQKPSRDICQRGTSLTIQCQVDSQVTMMFWYRQQPGQSLTLIATANQGSEATYESGFVIDKFPISRPNLTFSTLTVSNMSPEDSSIYLCSVRVQGGAETQYFGPGTRLLVL.

The chain is built from TRBV10-3 and TRBJ2-7, with 7 bases fitting TRBD2. The CDR3 is made up of 13 amino acids. CDR1 is ENHRY, CDR2 SYGVKD, per germline. Germline trimming cut 10 bases from V and 2 bases from J; bases unmatched to any gene: 8. Written as DNA, the CDR3 is TGTGCCAGCAACGGGCTAGCGGCCTACGAGCAGTACTTC. Translated: CASNGLAAYEQYF.

This clonotype was detected a few times. V gene TRBV2 combines with J gene TRBJ2-5; D is unresolved. The CDR3 covers 10 residues. Germline V CDR1 and CDR2: SNHLY, FYNNEI. V lost 8 bases and J lost 3, with 4 bases in between. The CDR3 region has the DNA TGTGCCAGCCATAAAGAGACCCAGTACTTC. This sequence encodes CASHKETQYF.

V usage is TRBV28 and J usage is TRBJ2-7, with D possibly TRBD2 on 5 matching bases. With 6 bases removed from V and 7 bases from J, the gap between germline ends came to 13 bases. The germline gives CDR1 MDHEN, CDR2 SYDVKM. There are 12 residues in the CDR3. DNA of the CDR3: TGTGCCAGCAGCAGCGGCCACACGGAGCAGTACTTC. Translated: CASSSGHTEQYF.

Concerning this clonotype itself: The junction differs from germline at one of its ends, possibly a read error. V is TRBV19 and J is TRBJ1-2; D gene ambiguous. Per germline, CDR1 LNHDA and CDR2 SQIVND (reference sequence). The CDR3 consists of 15 residues. The CDR3 spells CSSNKESPPNYGYTF. The CDR3, as DNA: TGTTCCAGTAACAAAGAGTCTCCTCCCAACTATGGCTACACCTTC.

The chain has TRBV12-3 or TRBV12-4 and TRBJ2-7, with 7 bases that match TRBD1. The J segment lost 0 bases and the V segment lost 7 bases, leaving 9 bases of the junction unmatched. This CDR3 is 15 amino acids long. CDR3 in amino acids: CASMLQGKSSYEQYF. DNA for the CDR3: TGTGCCAGCATGCTACAGGGGAAAAGCTCCTACGAGCAGTACTTC.

The V call is TRBV20-1, the J call TRBJ1-1; 8 bases are a match to TRBD1. Looked up from germline, CDR1 is DFQATT and CDR2 is SNEGSKA (reference sequence). This CDR3 is built from 14 residues. V trimming: 2 bases; J trimming: 11 bases; junction bases outside the gene matches: 13. CDR3 protein: CSARIPGGDGLAFF. The CDR3 DNA reads TGCAGTGCTAGAATCCCAGGGGGCGACGGATTGGCTTTCTTT.

The chain joins TRBV28 to TRBJ1-5; possible D gene TRBD1, 5 bases. From germline, CDR1 is MDHEN and CDR2 SYDVKM. The V end was cut by 11 bases, the J end by 1 base, with 15 bases between. This CDR3 is built from 14 residues. The CDR3: CACSEAGSNQPQHF. In DNA, the CDR3 is TGTGCCTGTAGCGAGGCAGGGAGCAATCAGCCCCAGCATTTT.

This chain connects TRBV20-1 to TRBJ2-6; possibly TRBD1 for D (6 bases). Germline V CDR1 and CDR2: DFQATT, SNEGSKA (reference sequence). V lost 6 bases to trimming and J lost 2 bases, with 17 bases between them. The CDR3 runs to 16 residues. The CDR3 region has the DNA TGCAGTGCCAGCCCCACAGGGATAGCTGGGGCCAACGTCCTGACTTTC. Translated, it gives CSASPTGIAGANVLTF.

This clonotype was found a few times. This rearrangement joins TRBV7-8 to TRBJ1-2, with D unresolved. The germline CDR1 and CDR2 sequences are SGHVS and FQNEAQ. There are 14 residues in the CDR3. V gave up 5 bases and J gave up 4 bases, with 14 bases separating them. The CDR3 spells CASSGGVFGYGYTF. CDR3 bases: TGTGCCAGCAGCGGAGGAGTATTCGGCTATGGCTACACCTTC.

The V and J genes are TRBV12-3 or TRBV12-4 and TRBJ2-7, with D maybe TRBD1 (6 bases). The CDR3 consists of 15 residues. Trimming shortened V by 4 bases and J by 3 bases, and 16 bases separated the two germline ends. This chain's CDR3 is CASSWGSGDVYEQYF. The CDR3 DNA is TGTGCCAGCAGTTGGGGATCAGGGGATGTCTACGAGCAGTACTTC.